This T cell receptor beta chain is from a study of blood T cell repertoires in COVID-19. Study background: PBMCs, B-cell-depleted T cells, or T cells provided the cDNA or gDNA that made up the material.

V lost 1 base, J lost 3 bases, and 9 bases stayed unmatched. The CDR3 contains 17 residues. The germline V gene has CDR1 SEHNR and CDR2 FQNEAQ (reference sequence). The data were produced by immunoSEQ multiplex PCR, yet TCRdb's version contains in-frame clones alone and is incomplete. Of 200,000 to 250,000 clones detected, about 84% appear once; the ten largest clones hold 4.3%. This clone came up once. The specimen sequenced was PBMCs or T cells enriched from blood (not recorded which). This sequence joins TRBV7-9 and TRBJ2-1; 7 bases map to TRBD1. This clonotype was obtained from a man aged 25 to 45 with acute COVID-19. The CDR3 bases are TGTGCCAGCAGCTTAGTGATCGGGGACAGAAACTACAATGAGCAGTTCTTC. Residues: CASSLVIGDRNYNEQFF. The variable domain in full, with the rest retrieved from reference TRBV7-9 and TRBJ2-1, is DTGVSQNPRHKITKRGQNVTFRCDPISEHNRLYWYRQTLGQGPEFLTYFQNEAQLEKSRLLSDRFSAERPKGSFSTLEIQRTEQGDSAMYLCASSLVIGDRNYNEQFFGPGTRLTVL.